A single sample gave rise to the 30 T cell receptor beta chains below, sequenced in a study of T cells in Graves' hyperthyroidism and ophthalmopathy. Researchers took RNA transcripts and amplified the TCR beta CDR3 regions from them. Initially, a first-round RT-PCR of the TCR CDR3 employed the HTBI primer set. TCRdb redid the calling of the multiplex PCR reads with MiXCR, one entry per CDR3 protein. The sample includes around 720,000 distinct CDR3 sequences, 30% to 40% of them seen just once. The material sequenced was blood. These receptor sequences come from a woman aged 40 to 50 with Graves' hyperthyroidism.

The V gene is TRBV9, the J gene TRBJ1-1; D gene ambiguous. Per the germline V gene, CDR1 is SGDLS and CDR2 is YYNGEE. This CDR3 has 16 residues. The V gene lost 2 bases and the J gene lost 2 bases, with 16 bases spanning the gap. The CDR3 region is CASSVDPRHSNTEAFF. The CDR3 DNA reads TGTGCCAGCAGCGTCGACCCGAGACATAGCAACACTGAAGCTTTCTTT.

This clonotype was found many times. The chain combines TRBV2 with TRBJ2-2, with 9 bases lining up with TRBD1. Per the germline V gene, CDR1 is SNHLY and CDR2 is FYNNEI. This CDR3 spans 15 amino acids. The V and J ends lost 7 bases and 2 bases, in that order; junction bases with no gene match: 5. CDR3 coding DNA: TGTGCCAGCACTACGGGACAGGGAAACACCGGGGAGCTGTTTTTT. It is translated as CASTTGQGNTGELFF.

In its sample, this clonotype was seen many times. This chain connects TRBV20-1 to TRBJ2-7; perhaps TRBD1 as D (5 bases). The germline gives CDR1 DFQATT, CDR2 SNEGSKA (reference sequence). V was cut by 8 bases and J by 3 bases, with 17 bases left in between. This CDR3 has 13 residues. CDR3 in DNA: TGCAGTACCCAAGACCGTCAGGGCTACGAGCAGTACTTC. Protein sequence: CSTQDRQGYEQYF.

This clonotype was seen a handful of times. The genes are TRBV20-1 and TRBJ1-6; maybe TRBD1 (6 bases). Germline V lookup: CDR1 DFQATT, CDR2 SNEGSKA (reference sequence). This CDR3 contains 17 residues. V lost 0 bases, J lost 7 bases, and 19 bases lay in between. As DNA, the CDR3 is TGCAGTGCTAGAGAAGCCCGGATCGGACAGATGAATTCACCCCTCCACTTT. Protein: CSAREARIGQMNSPLHF.

This clonotype was seen repeatedly, ten times or more. The chain couples TRBV29-1 to TRBJ2-7, with D maybe TRBD1 (6 bases). Looked up from germline, CDR1 is SQVTM and CDR2 is ANQGSEA. The V end was cut by 6 bases, the J end by 3 bases, with 18 bases between. The CDR3 spans 14 residues. CDR3 in DNA: TGCAGCGTCGCTAAACAGGGCGTAGGCTACGAGCAGTACTTC. This codes for CSVAKQGVGYEQYF.

The CDR3 DNA reads TGTGCCAGCAGCTTAGTTTTGTCTAGCGGATTCCAAGAGACCCAGTACTTC. It encodes CASSLVLSSGFQETQYF. The chain employs TRBV11-2 and TRBJ2-5; 7 nucleotides line up with TRBD2. The germline CDR1 and CDR2 sequences are SGHAT and FQNNGV. This CDR3 has 17 residues. Unmatched junction bases numbered 9, after V lost 1 base and J lost 1 base.

This clonotype has ten or more counts. V gene TRBV24-1 combines with J gene TRBJ2-5, with a weak D call TRBD2 (6 bases). The CDR3 is 15 amino acids. CDR1 and CDR2 from the germline V gene are KGHDR and SFDVKD. The V end was cut by 4 bases, the J end by 2 bases, with 13 bases between. In DNA, the CDR3 is TGTGCCACCAGTGACCCACGACTAGTACAAGAGACCCAGTACTTC. Its translation is CATSDPRLVQETQYF.

At least ten counts were recorded for this clonotype. This chain joins TRBV7-3 and TRBJ1-5; D is possibly TRBD1 (5 bases). CDR1 and CDR2 from the germline V gene are SGHTA and FQGTGA. The CDR3 contains 13 residues. The V gene lost 0 bases and the J gene lost 7 bases, with 7 bases spanning the gap. As DNA, the CDR3 is TGTGCCAGCAGCTTAACCCAGGGACAGCCCCAGCATTTT. Translated, it gives CASSLTQGQPQHF.

In DNA, the CDR3 is TGCGCCAGCAGCCAAGATATCGGTGGTTTTGTTCAGCCCCAGCATTTT. Amino acids: CASSQDIGGFVQPQHF. This chain links TRBV4-3 with TRBJ1-5; D is uncertain. The CDR3 extends over 16 amino acids. From germline, CDR1 is LGHNA and CDR2 YSLEER. The V end was cut by 0 bases, the J end by 6 bases, with 15 bases between.

This clonotype was found a few times. The CDR3 sequence: CASTRSTGELFF. DNA for the CDR3: TGTGCCAGCACCCGGAGCACCGGGGAGCTGTTTTTT. The chain combines TRBV12-3 or TRBV12-4 with TRBJ2-2, with D uncertain. V was clipped by 7 bases and J by 4 bases, with 7 bases between them. The CDR3 spans 12 residues.

This clonotype was observed at least ten times. This sequence joins TRBV2 and TRBJ1-6; TRBD1 might be the D (5 bases). Germline assignment: CDR1 SNHLY and CDR2 FYNNEI. The CDR3 sequence is 16 residues long. Trimming pared 5 bases from V and 8 bases from J, leaving 19 bases between. The DNA of the CDR3 is TGTGCCAGCAGTAAAGGGGCCCGGATAACCCATTCACCCCTCCACTTT. Residues: CASSKGARITHSPLHF.

Concerning this clonotype: A single base separates this from a much larger clone, so it may be a read error. CDR3 coding DNA: TGCAGTGGGGGGCAGGGTTCACAGGCAACTAGTGAAAAACTGTTTTTT. This translates into CSGGQGSQATSEKLFF. V is TRBV29-1 and J is TRBJ1-4; D possibly corresponds to TRBD1 (6 bases). From germline, CDR1 is SQVTM and CDR2 ANQGSEA. This CDR3 contains 16 residues.

The chain combines TRBV15 with TRBJ2-7; no clear D. The CDR3 runs 13 residues. CDR1 is LNHNV, CDR2 YYDKDF, per germline (reference sequence). With 0 bases removed from V and 5 bases from J, the gap between germline ends came to 8 bases. In DNA form, the CDR3 reads TGTGCCACCAGCAGAGATCTAAATGACGAGCAGTACTTC. Protein sequence: CATSRDLNDEQYF.

The chain is built from TRBV6-5 and TRBJ2-7; perhaps TRBD2 as D (6 bases). Germline V gene sequence: CDR1 MNHEY, CDR2 SVGAGI. The CDR3 totals 13 residues. The V and J ends lost 7 bases and 7 bases respectively, with 17 bases between them. The CDR3 here is CASTSFQGGEQYF. CDR3 DNA sequence: TGTGCCAGCACTTCCTTTCAGGGAGGTGAGCAGTACTTC.

In regard to this clonotype: The junction and the germline gene differ at one end; a read error may be behind it. The chain joins TRBV10-3 to TRBJ1-6, with 10 positions matching TRBD1. The CDR3 contains 16 residues. CDR1 and CDR2 from the germline V gene are ENHRY and SYGVKD. The CDR3 loop reads CAISEAWTGGNSPPHF. As DNA, the CDR3 is TGTGCCATCAGTGAAGCTTGGACAGGGGGAAATTCACCCCCCCACTTT.

This clonotype was counted ten times or more. The chain has TRBV7-3 and TRBJ2-2; D possibly corresponds to TRBD2 (5 bases). The germline V gene has CDR1 SGHTA and CDR2 FQGTGA. The CDR3 is 15 residues long. Trimming took 5 bases from V and 3 from J, leaving 13 bases between them. The CDR3 loop is CASSLSRDHTGELFF. DNA of the CDR3: TGTGCCAGCAGCCTTAGCCGGGATCACACCGGGGAGCTGTTTTTT.

The table lists this clonotype with a count of one. One end of the junction is discordant with germline, which a read error may explain. The V call is TRBV7-2, the J call TRBJ2-7; the match to TRBD1 covers 7 bases. This CDR3 region has 17 residues. In germline, CDR1 is SGHTA, CDR2 FQGNSA. The CDR3 here is CAGSSPRQGSRRYEQYF. The CDR3 DNA reads TGTGCCGGCAGCAGTCCGCGACAGGGTTCCCGGCGCTACGAGCAGTACTTC.

V gene TRBV19 combines with J gene TRBJ1-5; D uncertain. This CDR3 contains 16 residues. With 3 bases removed from V and 1 base from J, the gap between germline ends came to 13 bases. Germline CDR1 LNHDA, CDR2 SQIVND (reference sequence). This chain's CDR3 is CASSIVGRLSNQPQHF. CDR3 sequence (DNA): TGTGCCAGTAGTATTGTGGGGAGGTTGAGCAATCAGCCCCAGCATTTT.

A remark on this clonotype: The germline gene is not matched at one end of the junction; a read error may be the cause. This chain uses TRBV12-3 or TRBV12-4 with TRBJ2-3, with D possibly TRBD1 on 6 matching bases. This CDR3 is 14 amino acids long. The CDR3 is CASSLAGVPDTQYF. In DNA form, the CDR3 reads TGTGCCAGCAGCTTAGCAGGGGTTCCGGATACGCAGTATTTT.

The J gene is TRBJ2-2, the V gene TRBV6-1; 9 nucleotides agree with TRBD1. The CDR3 has 15 residues. Trimming removed 4 bases from V and 7 bases from J; junction bases left unmatched: 7. Germline CDR1 MNHNS, CDR2 SASEGT. The CDR3 sequence is CASSVNRGLGGELFF. As DNA, the CDR3 is TGTGCCAGCAGTGTAAACAGGGGGCTGGGCGGGGAGCTGTTTTTT.

In this sample, this clonotype turned up once. An end of the junction does not agree with germline; a read error may underlie this. J is TRBJ1-2 and V is TRBV7-2; no clear D. The CDR3 spans 16 residues. CDR1 is SGHTA, CDR2 FQGNSA, per germline. CDR3 loop: CASSEGGPIGICGHTF. The DNA of the CDR3 is TGTGCCAGCAGCGAAGGTGGGCCGATAGGGATCTGTGGCCACACCTTC. The entire variable domain, with the rest obtained from reference TRBV7-2 and TRBJ1-2, is as follows: GAGVSQSPSNKVTEKGKDVELRCDPISGHTALYWYRQSLGQGLEFLIYFQGNSAPDKSGLPSDRFSAERTGGSVSTLTIQRTQQEDSAVYLCASSEGGPIGICGHTFGSGTRLTVV.

V and J are TRBV6-4 and TRBJ2-2; no firm D call. This CDR3 is 17 amino acids long. Trimming cost V 0 bases and J 3 bases, with 14 bases left between them. Per germline, CDR1 MRHNA and CDR2 SNTAGT. CDR3 in amino acids: CASSDSAETLYTGELFF. In nucleotides, the CDR3 is TGTGCCAGCAGTGACTCGGCTGAGACTTTGTACACCGGGGAGCTGTTTTTT.

This clonotype was observed many times. The rearrangement uses TRBV5-1 and TRBJ1-2, with 7 bases aligning to TRBD1. CDR3 length: 14 residues. The ends lost 4 bases at V and 3 bases at J; junction bases unmatched: 6. CDR1 and CDR2 (germline): SGHRS, YFSETQ. CDR3 amino acids: CASSRRGHDYGYTF. CDR3 nucleotides: TGCGCCAGCAGCCGTAGGGGGCATGACTATGGCTACACCTTC.

This clonotype was seen a few times. The chain couples TRBV7-3 to TRBJ2-2; 7 bases are a match to TRBD2. Germline CDR1 reads SGHTA; CDR2 reads FQGTGA. V lost 5 bases and J lost 2; bases outside the gene matches: 11. The CDR3 totals 17 residues. In DNA, the CDR3 is TGTGCCAGCAGCCCTGCCCAGCGGGGCCTAAACACCGGGGAGCTGTTTTTT. It is translated as CASSPAQRGLNTGELFF.

This chain uses TRBV7-3 with TRBJ2-2; the match to TRBD2 covers 12 bases. The CDR3 contains 16 residues. In germline, CDR1 is SGHTA, CDR2 FQGTGA. The V and J ends lost 3 bases and 5 bases, in that order; junction bases with no gene match: 4. The CDR3 nucleotides are TGTGCCAGCAGCTTGGGACTAGCGGGTCGGACCGGGGAGCTGTTTTTT. Translated, it gives CASSLGLAGRTGELFF.

J is TRBJ2-2 and V is TRBV5-1; 8 bases are a match to TRBD1. The length of the CDR3 is 16 residues. Germline V gene sequence: CDR1 SGHRS, CDR2 YFSETQ. The trim removed 3 bases at V and 1 base at J, leaving 5 bases unmatched. Here the CDR3 reads CASSWTGTGNTGELFF. The CDR3 DNA follows: TGCGCCAGCAGCTGGACCGGGACAGGGAACACCGGGGAGCTGTTTTTT.

This clonotype has ten or more counts. V is TRBV4-3 and J is TRBJ2-5; D remains unclear. This CDR3 spans 15 amino acids. Trimming removed 0 bases from V and 1 base from J, with 9 bases in between. Germline V CDR1 and CDR2: LGHNA, YSLEER. CDR3 in amino acids: CASSQDGQAQETQYF. CDR3 in DNA: TGCGCCAGCAGCCAAGATGGCCAGGCCCAAGAGACCCAGTACTTC.

The gene calls are TRBV12-3 or TRBV12-4 and TRBJ1-3; no clear D gene. The CDR3 has 15 amino acids. Deletions cut 1 base from V and 4 bases from J, with 11 bases between. The CDR3 DNA reads as TGTGCCAGCAGTTTAGACGGCGGTGGCGGAAACACCATATATTTT. Residues: CASSLDGGGGNTIYF.

V is TRBV4-2 and J is TRBJ1-4; tentative D call: TRBD1 (5 bases). The V and J ends lost 6 bases and 6 bases respectively, with 11 bases between them. This CDR3 has 13 residues. In germline, CDR1 is LGHNA, CDR2 YNFKEQ. The CDR3 bases are TGTGCCAGCAGGCCGGGACTTGATGAAAAACTGTTTTTT. Translating gives CASRPGLDEKLFF.

Remarks on this clonotype: The junction departs from germline at one end; a sequencing error may be responsible. This chain uses TRBV7-9 with TRBJ2-6; 8 bases are a match to TRBD1. The CDR3 totals 10 residues. Per the germline V gene, CDR1 is SEHNR and CDR2 is FQNEAQ (reference sequence). The CDR3 DNA follows: TGTGCCAGCAGCGGGGTACAGGGGGCTTTC. This translates into CASSGVQGAF.